Listed below are T cell receptor beta chains from one sample, sequenced in a study of Graves' ophthalmopathy and Graves' hyperthyroidism. MiXCR, run by TCRdb on the multiplex PCR reads, gives a single entry per CDR3 protein. The table lists about 740,000 distinct CDR3 sequences, roughly 41% of them singletons. Sequencing used peripheral blood. Source of these receptors: an adult man with Graves' ophthalmopathy. The CDR3 runs from the conserved cysteine through the conserved F or W. The order of the fields is D gene, V gene, clone size, J gene, CDR3 protein, CDR3 DNA. D genes are given only for firm matches. Some rows have no size entry. The others give once, few or many, or a class for an expanded clone.

-	TRBV12-3/TRBV12-4	-	TRBJ1-1	CASRGGWETEAFF	TGTGCCAGCAGAGGAGGTTGGGAAACTGAAGCTTTCTTT
-	TRBV7-3	-	TRBJ1-2	CASSPDGFGGYTF	TGTGCCAGCAGCCCCGACGGGTTTGGTGGCTACACCTTC
-	TRBV20-1	-	TRBJ1-4	CSAREFGGWNEKLFF	TGCAGTGCTAGAGAATTCGGGGGGTGGAATGAAAAACTGTTTTTT
-	TRBV29-1	-	TRBJ2-7	CSVLVIYEQCF	TGCAGCGTGTTGGTTATCTACGAGCAGTGCTTC
-	TRBV13	few	TRBJ1-1	CASSPSVPTSWTEAFF	TGTGCCAGCTCACCATCTGTTCCGACGTCGTGGACTGAAGCTTTCTTT
-	TRBV7-9	many	TRBJ2-7	CASSLGEYAYEQYF	TGTGCCAGCAGCTTAGGGGAGTACGCCTACGAGCAGTACTTC
-	TRBV20-1	few	TRBJ1-2	CSARISGNPNYGYTF	TGCAGTGCTAGAATCTCAGGGAATCCTAACTATGGCTACACCTTC
TRBD1	TRBV29-1	-	TRBJ1-2	CSVGTGMNTF	TGCAGCGTTGGGACAGGGATGAACACCTTC
-	TRBV10-3	-	TRBJ1-2	CASSYSGRGVYGYTF	TGTGCCAGCAGTTACTCGGGCAGGGGAGTCTATGGCTACACCTTC
-	TRBV7-2	-	TRBJ2-7	CASSLGWGTYEQYF	TGTGCCAGCAGCTTAGGGTGGGGAACCTACGAGCAGTACTTC
-	TRBV10-3	few	TRBJ1-1	CAIRALSGAGNTEAFF	TGTGCCATCAGGGCCTTATCGGGGGCGGGGAACACTGAAGCTTTCTTT
-	TRBV7-8	many	TRBJ1-5	CASSATAYQPQHF	TGTGCCAGCAGCGCGACAGCTTATCAGCCCCAGCATTTT
-	TRBV5-4	-	TRBJ1-1	CASSSRVGATEAFF	TGTGCCAGCAGTTCCCGTGTGGGAGCCACTGAAGCTTTCTTT